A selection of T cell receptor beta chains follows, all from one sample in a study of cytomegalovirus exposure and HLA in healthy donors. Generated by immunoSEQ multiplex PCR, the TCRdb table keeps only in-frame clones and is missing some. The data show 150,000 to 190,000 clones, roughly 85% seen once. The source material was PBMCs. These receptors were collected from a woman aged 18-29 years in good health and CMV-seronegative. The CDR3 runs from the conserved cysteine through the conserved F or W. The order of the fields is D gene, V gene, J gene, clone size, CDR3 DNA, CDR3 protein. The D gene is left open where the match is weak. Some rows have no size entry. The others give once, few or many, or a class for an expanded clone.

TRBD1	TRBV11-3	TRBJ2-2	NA	TGTGCCAGCAGCCCGACAGGGGGTTATACCGGGGAGCTGTTTTTT	CASSPTGGYTGELFF
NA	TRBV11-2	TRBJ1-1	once	TGTGCCAGCAGGGTGACAAGGGGTCTTGAAGCTTTCTTT	CASRVTRGLEAFF
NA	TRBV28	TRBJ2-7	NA	TGTGCCAGCAGACTGGGTGGGGCTAGAGTGTACGAGCAGTACTTC	CASRLGGARVYEQYF
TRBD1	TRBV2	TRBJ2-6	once	TGTGCCAGCAGGGACAGGAGCTCTGGGGCCAACGTCCTGACTTTC	CASRDRSSGANVLTF
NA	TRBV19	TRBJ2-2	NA	TGTGCCAGTACCTGGCACTGGAAAGGGGTGGGCGGGGAGCTGTTTTTT	CASTWHWKGVGGELFF
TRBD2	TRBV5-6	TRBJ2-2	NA	TGTGCCAGCAGCTTGATTCGCGGCGGGGGCACCGGGGAGCTGTTTTTT	CASSLIRGGGTGELFF
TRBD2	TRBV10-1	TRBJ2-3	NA	TGCGCCAGCAGTGAGGCTTCTAGCGGAGGCACAGATACGCAGTATTTT	CASSEASSGGTDTQYF
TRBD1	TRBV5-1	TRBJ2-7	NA	TGCGCCAGCAGCGGCCGACAGGGGGCATACGAGCAGTACTTC	CASSGRQGAYEQYF
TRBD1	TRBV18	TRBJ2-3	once	TGTGCCAGCTCACGGGACAGGGGAGATACGCAGTATTTT	CASSRDRGDTQYF
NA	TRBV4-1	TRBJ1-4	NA	TGCGCCAGCAGCCGGGCCGGGACACTTAATGAAAAACTGTTTTTT	CASSRAGTLNEKLFF
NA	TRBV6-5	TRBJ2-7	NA	TGTGCCAGCAGTTACTCGACAGGCTACGAGCAGTACTTC	CASSYSTGYEQYF
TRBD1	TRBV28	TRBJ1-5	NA	TGTGCCAGCAGTTCCCCGCAGGGGGTCAGCAATCAGCCCCAGCATTTT	CASSSPQGVSNQPQHF
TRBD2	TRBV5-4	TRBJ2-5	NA	TGTGCCAGCAGCCCTAGAAGCGGGGCCCAAGAGACCCAGTACTTC	CASSPRSGAQETQYF
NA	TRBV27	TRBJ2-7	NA	TGTGCCAGCAGTTGGGCTCGTGGGGGTAGCGGCGAGCAGTACTTC	CASSWARGGSGEQYF
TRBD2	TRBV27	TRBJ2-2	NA	TGTGCCAGCAGCCCCGATTTTCTAGCGGGCTTTACGAACACCGGGGAGCTGTTTTTT	CASSPDFLAGFTNTGELFF
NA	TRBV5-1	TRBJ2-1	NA	TGCGCCAGCAGCGCCACCCCGGCGGGTCTGTCCTACAATGAGCAGTTCTTC	CASSATPAGLSYNEQFF
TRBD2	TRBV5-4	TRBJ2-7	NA	TGTGCCAGCCATACCGGGACTAGCGGGGGGGCCCCCCCTTACGAGCAGTACTTC	CASHTGTSGGAPPYEQYF
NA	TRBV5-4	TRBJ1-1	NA	TGTGCCAGCAGATTGGTACAGAACACTGAAGCTTTCTTT	CASRLVQNTEAFF
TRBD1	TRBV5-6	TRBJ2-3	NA	TGTGCCAGCGGACCCGGGACAGGACACACAGATACGCAGTATTTT	CASGPGTGHTDTQYF
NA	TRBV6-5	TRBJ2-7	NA	TGTGCCAGCAGCCCAAGCGGTACATATTACGAGCAGTACTTC	CASSPSGTYYEQYF
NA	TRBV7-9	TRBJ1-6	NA	TGTTCCAGCAGCTCTCCCTACGGGACAAGGGATTTGGTCCTCCACTTT	CSSSSPYGTRDLVLHF
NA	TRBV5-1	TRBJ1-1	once	TGCGCCAGCATCCCGTCCGGGGGAACGTACACTGAAGCTTTCTTT	CASIPSGGTYTEAFF
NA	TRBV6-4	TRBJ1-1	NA	TGTGCCAGCAGTGACTCCTTCGGTCACACTGAAGCTTTCTTT	CASSDSFGHTEAFF
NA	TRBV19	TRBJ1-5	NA	TGTGCCAGTAGTATTGGAGTAAAGGTTCAGCCCCAGCATTTT	CASSIGVKVQPQHF
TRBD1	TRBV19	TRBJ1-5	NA	TGTGCCAGTAGGAGATACAGGGGCGAGAGCAATCAGCCCCAGCATTTT	CASRRYRGESNQPQHF
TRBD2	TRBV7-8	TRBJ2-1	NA	TGTGCCAGCAGCTTAGGAGGGACTAGCGGGAGATCAGGCGAGCAGTTCTTC	CASSLGGTSGRSGEQFF
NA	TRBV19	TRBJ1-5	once	TGTGCCAGTAGTCCCCTCCGGGATCAGCCCCAGCATTTT	CASSPLRDQPQHF
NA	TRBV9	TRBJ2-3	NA	TGTGCCAGCAGCGTAGCCCAAACAGATACGCAGTATTTT	CASSVAQTDTQYF
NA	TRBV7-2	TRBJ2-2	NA	TGTGCAAGCAGTGTGGAGGGAGCAAACACCGGGGAGCTGTTTTTT	CASSVEGANTGELFF
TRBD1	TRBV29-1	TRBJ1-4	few	TGCAGCGTTGAAAGGGGGCTTGGTGAAAAACTGTTTTTT	CSVERGLGEKLFF
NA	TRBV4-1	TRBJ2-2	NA	TGCGCCAGCAGCCCCAACGGGTGGTTACTAAGCGGGGAGCTGTTTTTT	CASSPNGWLLSGELFF
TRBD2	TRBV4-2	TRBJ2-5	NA	TGTGCCAGCAGCCAAGAGGGTAGCGGGGGCCAAGAGACCCAGTACTTC	CASSQEGSGGQETQYF
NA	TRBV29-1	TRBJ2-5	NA	TGCAGCGTTTCCCCCGGCGGACAAGAGACCCAGTACTTC	CSVSPGGQETQYF
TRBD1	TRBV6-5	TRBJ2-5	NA	TGTGCCAGCAGTTTTCAAGCCGGGACAGGGGAGTACTTC	CASSFQAGTGEYF
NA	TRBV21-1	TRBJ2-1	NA	TGTGCCAGCAGTCGCCGATTTCCCCAGGTACCCCCTGAGCAGTTCTTC	CASSRRFPQVPPEQFF
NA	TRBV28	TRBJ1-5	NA	TGTGCCAGTCGGTACAGGGCAAATCAGCCCCAGCATTTT	CASRYRANQPQHF
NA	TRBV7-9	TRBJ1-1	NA	TGTGCCAGCAGCTCGGAGGGCGGGAGAGGGGCTGAAGCTTTCTTT	CASSSEGGRGAEAFF
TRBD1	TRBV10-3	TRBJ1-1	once	TGTGCCATCAGTGGGCAGACAGGGGTTGCCACTGAAGCTTTCTTT	CAISGQTGVATEAFF
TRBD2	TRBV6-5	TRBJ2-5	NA	TGTGCCAGCAGTTACGGGACTAGCGGGGGAGCGGAGACCCAGTACTTC	CASSYGTSGGAETQYF
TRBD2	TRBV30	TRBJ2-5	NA	TGTGCCTGGACTGTAGGGACTAGCGGCGGGGGTCAAGAGACCCAGTACTTC	CAWTVGTSGGGQETQYF
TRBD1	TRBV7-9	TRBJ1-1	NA	TGTGCCAGCAGCTCCCTCGTGAGGGGGCTTACTGAAGCTTTCTTT	CASSSLVRGLTEAFF